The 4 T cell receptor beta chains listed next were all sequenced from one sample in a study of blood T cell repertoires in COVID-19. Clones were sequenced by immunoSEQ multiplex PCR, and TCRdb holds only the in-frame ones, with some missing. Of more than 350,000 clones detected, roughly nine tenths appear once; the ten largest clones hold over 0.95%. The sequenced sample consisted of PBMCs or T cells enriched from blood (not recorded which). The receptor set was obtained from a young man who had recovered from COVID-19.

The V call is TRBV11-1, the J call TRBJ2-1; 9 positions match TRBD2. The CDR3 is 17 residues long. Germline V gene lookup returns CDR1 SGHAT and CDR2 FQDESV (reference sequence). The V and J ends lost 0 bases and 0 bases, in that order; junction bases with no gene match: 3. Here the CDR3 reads CASSLAIAGASYNEQFF. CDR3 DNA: TGTGCCAGCAGCTTAGCGATAGCGGGAGCCTCCTACAATGAGCAGTTCTTC.

Here the CDR3 DNA reads TGTGCCAGCAGTTTAGCCAGGGCGGATCGGGGGGAGCTGTTTTTT. Translating it yields CASSLARADRGELFF. The rearrangement uses TRBV27 and TRBJ2-2; weak D call: TRBD1 (5 bases). This CDR3 has 15 residues. Trimming took 2 bases from V and 8 from J, leaving 15 bases between them. Germline V gives CDR1 MNHEY, CDR2 SMNVEV (reference sequence).

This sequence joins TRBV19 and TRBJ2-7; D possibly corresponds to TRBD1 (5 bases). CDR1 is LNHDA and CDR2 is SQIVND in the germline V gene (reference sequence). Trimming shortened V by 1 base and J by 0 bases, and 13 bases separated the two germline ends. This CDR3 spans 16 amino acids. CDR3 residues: CASSIGGGDISYEQYF. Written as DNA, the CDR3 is TGTGCCAGTAGTATAGGGGGCGGAGACATCTCCTACGAGCAGTACTTC.

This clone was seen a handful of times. The CDR3 DNA follows: TGTGCCAGCAGCTTGCGGACAGCAGTAGAGACCCAGTACTTC. This encodes CASSLRTAVETQYF. This chain joins TRBV5-6 and TRBJ2-5; D is possibly TRBD1 (6 bases). The V and J ends lost 1 base and 4 bases respectively, with 11 bases between them. The CDR3 loop spans 14 amino acids. Per germline, CDR1 SGHDT and CDR2 YYEEEE.